In this sample, the clone carrying this T cell receptor beta chain turned up once. Its antigen is undetermined. This sample is drawn from a study of shared clonotypes between healthy human individuals. Study-wide points: Generation probabilities of non-shared clonotypes were lower (relative to those shared by all four donors). A handful of donors held about 5% of naive CD4 clonotypes in common.

Trimming removed 0 bases from V and 0 bases from J; junction bases left unmatched: 11. The germline V gene has CDR1 LNHDA and CDR2 SQIVND (reference sequence). This CDR3 has 19 residues. Method: immunoSEQ multiplex PCR; TCRdb's copy keeps in-frame clones and lacks some. The sample has over 2 million clones; about 95% are singletons. Positive CCR7 selection of CD45RO-negative cells yielded the naive CD8 cells, and terminally differentiated effector memory CD45RA+ cells were excluded. Sequenced sample: naive CD8+ T cells sorted from blood. The clonotype was recovered from a man aged 18 to 35 in good health. The rearrangement uses TRBV19 and TRBJ1-3, with 7 positions matching TRBD1. The CDR3, as DNA: TGTGCCAGTAGTATAGATGACGGGACAGCGGAAGACTCTGGAAACACCATATATTTT. Protein: CASSIDDGTAEDSGNTIYF.